This is a list of T cell receptor beta chains from one sample in a study of blood T cells in healthy people across ages. TCRdb used MiXCR to reprocess the 5' RACE reads, holding one entry per CDR3 protein. The table has about 1.8 million distinct CDR3 sequences, roughly 49% seen once; the top ten hold around 2.1%. Sequencing used blood. The receptors shown here come from a woman aged 40 to 50 in good health. The CDR3 runs from the conserved cysteine through the conserved F or W. A D gene is named only where the DNA matches it firmly. Clone size is given for some rows only: seen once, a few or many times, or a class if the clone is expanded.

TRBJ2-5 | TRBV6-5 | once | TRBD1 | CASSPTGFNEQYF | TGTGCCAGCAGTCCGACAGGGTTCAATGAGCAGTACTTC
TRBJ2-4 | TRBV7-2 | . | . | CASGGSSRNIQYF | TGTGCCAGCGGGGGTTCTAGCCGAAACATTCAGTACTTC
TRBJ2-5 | TRBV2 | . | TRBD2 | CAAGGGPYQETQYF | TGTGCCGCTGGGGGGGGACCGTACCAAGAGACCCAGTACTTC
TRBJ2-7 | TRBV20-1 | . | TRBD2 | CSAPILAGSYEQYF | TGCAGTGCCCCGATACTAGCGGGGTCCTACGAGCAGTACTTC
TRBJ2-5 | TRBV5-6 | . | TRBD1 | CASSGDRGLGEQYF | TGTGCCAGCAGCGGGGACAGGGGGCTAGGAGAGCAGTACTTC
TRBJ2-6 | TRBV28 | few | . | CASLEHFGANVLTF | TGTGCCAGCCTGGAGCATTTTGGGGCCAACGTCCTGACTTTC
TRBJ1-1 | TRBV7-2 | . | TRBD1 | CASNLRDRDKAFF | TGTGCCAGCAATCTTCGGGACAGGGATAAAGCTTTCTTT
TRBJ2-1 | TRBV9 | few | TRBD2 | CASSVGLAGDYNEQFF | TGTGCCAGCAGCGTAGGACTAGCGGGCGACTACAATGAGCAGTTCTTC
TRBJ2-3 | TRBV7-2 | . | . | CASSPTRTGGGDTQYF | TGTGCCAGCAGCCCGACGCGGACAGGAGGGGGAGATACGCAGTATTTT
TRBJ2-1 | TRBV29-1 | . | TRBD2 | CSVGEISTSGGLYNEQFF | TGCAGCGTGGGGGAAATATCGACTAGCGGGGGATTATACAATGAGCAGTTCTTC
TRBJ2-7 | TRBV2 | . | . | CASRKIPLYEQYF | TGTGCCAGCAGGAAGATTCCCCTCTACGAGCAGTACTTC
TRBJ2-3 | TRBV7-2 | . | . | CASSLDLNPSTDTQYF | TGTGCCAGCAGCTTAGACCTGAACCCTAGCACAGATACGCAGTATTTT
TRBJ2-3 | TRBV14 | . | TRBD1 | CASSQGGDREKDSTDTQYF | TGTGCCAGCAGCCAAGGGGGGGACAGGGAAAAAGATAGCACAGATACGCAGTATTTT
TRBJ2-1 | TRBV12-3/TRBV12-4 | few | TRBD2 | CASSFEAGGRYNEQFF | TGTGCCAGCAGTTTTGAGGCGGGGGGGCGCTACAATGAGCAGTTCTTC
TRBJ2-7 | TRBV10-1 | . | . | CASSSSGATYEQYF | TGCGCCAGCAGTTCATCCGGGGCCACCTACGAGCAGTACTTC
TRBJ2-1 | TRBV4-3 | few | TRBD1 | CASSQETGLGRQFF | TGCGCCAGCAGCCAAGAGACAGGGTTGGGGCGGCAGTTCTTC
TRBJ2-5 | TRBV20-1 | few | . | CSAVGAKRGSETQYF | TGCAGTGCCGTAGGTGCCAAAAGGGGTTCAGAGACCCAGTACTTC
TRBJ2-4 | TRBV20-1 | . | . | CSARDLGRDIQYF | TGCAGTGCTAGAGATCTCGGCCGGGACATTCAGTACTTC
TRBJ2-3 | TRBV5-1 | few | . | CASSLVVGTSTDTQYF | TGCGCCAGCAGCTTGGTCGTGGGTACTAGCACAGATACGCAGTATTTT
TRBJ2-7 | TRBV7-2 | few | . | CASSPYRLGSYEQYF | TGTGCCAGCAGCCCCTATAGGTTAGGTTCCTACGAGCAGTACTTC
TRBJ2-4 | TRBV11-2 | . | . | CASSLLALAKNIQYF | TGTGCCAGCAGCCTATTGGCCCTAGCCAAAAACATTCAGTACTTC
TRBJ2-5 | TRBV14 | few | TRBD1 | CASSLLGTGEKTQYF | TGTGCCAGCAGCCTCCTAGGGACAGGGGAAAAGACCCAGTACTTC
TRBJ1-4 | TRBV29-1 | . | . | CSVAGTKGFNEKLFF | TGCAGCGTTGCGGGCACGAAAGGTTTTAATGAAAAACTGTTTTTT
TRBJ2-1 | TRBV2 | few | . | CASSPLTLRSSYNEQFF | TGTGCCAGCAGTCCTCTAACCCTTCGAAGCTCCTACAATGAGCAGTTCTTC
TRBJ2-7 | TRBV27 | . | TRBD2 | CASSLIGFAGGEQYF | TGTGCCAGCAGTTTGATAGGGTTCGCCGGGGGGGAGCAGTACTTC
TRBJ2-3 | TRBV6-5 | . | TRBD2 | CASSYAGETDTQYF | TGTGCCAGCAGTTATGCGGGGGAAACAGATACGCAGTATTTT
TRBJ1-2 | TRBV20-1 | . | . | CSARDLGGRVGYTF | TGCAGTGCTAGAGATCTCGGGGGGAGGGTTGGCTACACCTTC
TRBJ1-2 | TRBV24-1 | . | TRBD1 | CATSGQGDNYGYTF | TGTGCCACCAGCGGACAGGGGGATAACTATGGCTACACCTTC
TRBJ1-6 | TRBV4-1 | . | TRBD1 | CASTTGDVHNSPLHF | TGCGCCAGCACCACAGGGGATGTCCATAATTCACCCCTCCACTTT
TRBJ1-4 | TRBV5-1 | . | . | CASSLGTFATNEKLFF | TGCGCCAGCAGCCTCGGGACGTTCGCAACTAATGAAAAACTGTTTTTT
TRBJ2-7 | TRBV19 | . | TRBD1 | CASTTGTGSSYEQYF | TGTGCCAGTACTACCGGGACAGGGAGCTCCTACGAGCAGTACTTC
TRBJ1-6 | TRBV2 | once | . | CAIRIGYGNSPLHF | TGTGCCATCCGTATCGGGTACGGCAATTCACCCCTCCACTTT
TRBJ1-6 | TRBV7-2 | once | TRBD1 | CASSSQSGTGSYNSPLHF | TGTGCCAGCAGCTCCCAGTCGGGGACAGGGTCCTATAATTCACCCCTCCACTTT
TRBJ2-1 | TRBV6-5 | few | TRBD1 | CASSYRGPLYNEQFF | TGTGCCAGCAGTTACAGGGGGCCCCTCTACAATGAGCAGTTCTTC
TRBJ2-1 | TRBV25-1 | . | TRBD2 | CASSEAGGRSNEQFF | TGTGCCAGCAGTGAAGCGGGGGGTAGATCTAATGAGCAGTTCTTC
TRBJ2-5 | TRBV20-1 | . | . | CSAGKRTEETQYF | TGCAGTGCTGGAAAACGGACAGAAGAGACCCAGTACTTC
TRBJ2-7 | TRBV2 | . | . | CASRRFTGSYEQYF | TGTGCCAGCAGAAGGTTTACTGGGTCCTACGAGCAGTACTTC
TRBJ1-5 | TRBV9 | once | . | CASSVGVGEPQHF | TGTGCCAGCAGCGTAGGGGTCGGGGAGCCCCAGCATTTT
TRBJ2-5 | TRBV14 | . | . | CASSPRGAVTRIQETQYF | TGTGCCAGCAGCCCACGAGGGGCGGTGACACGGATCCAAGAGACCCAGTACTTC
TRBJ2-7 | TRBV5-1 | few | TRBD2 | CASSLSGGATYEQYF | TGCGCCAGCAGCTTGAGCGGGGGGGCCACCTACGAGCAGTACTTC
TRBJ1-6 | TRBV6-1 | once | TRBD1 | CASSRSRTGVSYNSPLHF | TGTGCCAGCAGCCGATCCCGGACAGGGGTCTCCTATAATTCACCCCTCCACTTT
TRBJ2-3 | TRBV27 | . | . | CASSTRRGSKSEAQYF | TGTGCCAGCAGCACTCGGCGGGGCAGCAAGAGTGAAGCGCAGTATTTT
TRBJ2-3 | TRBV4-3 | few | . | CASSQDRAHTQYF | TGCGCCAGCAGCCAAGATCGGGCACATACGCAGTATTTT
TRBJ2-4 | TRBV11-2 | few | TRBD1 | CASSFDRVVKNIQYF | TGTGCCAGCAGCTTTGACAGGGTGGTCAAAAACATTCAGTACTTC